One TCR beta chain is described in this entry. Its antigen is currently unknown. The source of the sample is a study of identical twins. TCRdb called the 5' RACE reads again in MiXCR, with one record for every CDR3 protein. The data show about 660,000 distinct CDR3 sequences, 8.5% to 9% seen once. Every sampled donor was Caucasian and healthy. V lost 0 bases to trimming and J lost 1 base, with 13 bases between them. The CDR3 is 17 residues long. CDR1 and CDR2 from the germline V gene are LGHNA and YSLEER. Study-wide results and limits: Twins shared out-of-frame alpha sequences with excess low generation probability. While abundant cord blood beta clonotypes carried fewer insertions, memory repertoires showed no such pattern.

These sequences were also reported in another study, on yellow fever vaccine responses in identical twins.

The sample taken for sequencing was PBMCs. The receptor's source is a young woman in good health. The chain links TRBV4-3 to TRBJ2-4; D gene unclear. The CDR3 DNA follows: TGCGCCAGCAGCCAAGAAAGTGGCCTCCTTGCCAAAAACATTCAGTACTTC. It translates to CASSQESGLLAKNIQYF.